This record covers a single TCR beta chain. Looked up from germline, CDR1 is SGHRS and CDR2 is YFSETQ. The CDR3 runs to 16 residues. Germline trimming cut 5 bases from V and 4 bases from J; bases unmatched to any gene: 12. In the original workflow: Estimated nucleated cell counts came from reference gene primer amplification. Assay: immunoSEQ multiplex PCR; the TCRdb copy retains only in-frame clones and omits some. V and J calls and clone size are as listed in that table; D and trimming were resolved from the DNA. The sample lists 95,000 to 150,000 clones; 80% to 90% were seen once. This sample is drawn from a study of blood T cell repertoires in COVID-19. Overall study context: Sites in the United States, Italy and Spain provided acute and convalescent COVID-19 samples. The analysed material was cDNA or gDNA that came from T cells, B-cell-depleted T cells, or PBMCs.

This chain uses TRBV5-1 with TRBJ2-1; 7 positions agree with TRBD2. The sequence was obtained from a middle-aged man with acute or convalescent COVID-19. Sequenced sample: peripheral blood. CDR3 DNA: TGCGCCAGCAGAGGGGCGGGTGGTAGCGGGTACAATGAGCAGTTCTTC. This codes for CASRGAGGSGYNEQFF.